This is a list of T cell receptor beta chains from one sample in a study of cytomegalovirus exposure and HLA in healthy donors. TCRdb keeps only in-frame clones here, not all; method: immunoSEQ multiplex PCR. The sample lists approximately 190,000 clones, around 82% seen once, with less than 2% in the top ten. Sequenced sample: PBMCs. The receptors were sampled from a man between 40 and 49 years old in good health and CMV-seropositive. CDR3s include the opening cysteine and the closing phenylalanine or tryptophan. The D gene is left open where the match is weak. Clone size is given for some rows only: seen once, a few or many times, or a class if the clone is expanded.

V	D	size	J	CDR3	DNA
TRBV2	TRBD2	few	TRBJ2-1	CASSQTSGVYNEQFF	TGTGCCAGCAGCCAGACTAGCGGGGTATACAATGAGCAGTTCTTC
TRBV9	TRBD1	NA	TRBJ1-5	CASSVGTGGSQPQHF	TGTGCCAGCAGCGTAGGGACAGGGGGCAGTCAGCCCCAGCATTTT
TRBV2	NA	NA	TRBJ1-2	CASSEARVQRRNLYGYTF	TGTGCCAGCAGTGAAGCCAGGGTGCAACGGCGAAACCTTTATGGCTACACCTTC
TRBV6-5	NA	few	TRBJ2-1	CATRRGRGHMAEQFF	TGTGCCACCCGACGGGGCAGGGGCCACATGGCTGAGCAGTTCTTC
TRBV4-3	TRBD2	NA	TRBJ2-3	CASSQEVLAGGRYF	TGCGCCAGCAGCCAAGAGGTTCTAGCGGGAGGGAGGTATTTT
TRBV6-5	NA	few	TRBJ1-1	CASSSTGTLSAFF	TGTGCCAGCAGTTCTACCGGGACATTGTCAGCTTTCTTT
TRBV7-9	NA	NA	TRBJ1-1	CSSSLLSEAFF	TGTTCCAGCAGCTTACTTAGTGAAGCTTTCTTT
TRBV4-3	NA	NA	TRBJ1-1	CASSQVGAVNTEAFF	TGCGCCAGCAGCCAAGTTGGGGCGGTGAACACTGAAGCTTTCTTT
TRBV27	NA	NA	TRBJ2-7	CASRPSGANYEQYF	TGTGCCAGCAGACCCTCAGGGGCTAACTACGAGCAGTACTTC
TRBV28	TRBD1	NA	TRBJ1-5	CASYNDRAVQPQHF	TGTGCCAGCTATAATGACAGGGCGGTTCAGCCCCAGCATTTT
TRBV28	NA	NA	TRBJ1-4	CASSSRQGRREKLFF	TGTGCCAGCAGTTCCCGCCAGGGGCGTCGTGAAAAACTGTTTTTT
TRBV5-5	TRBD2	NA	TRBJ2-7	CASRTRSGSINEQYF	TGTGCCAGCAGGACTCGTAGCGGGAGTATCAACGAGCAGTACTTC
TRBV6-5	TRBD1	NA	TRBJ2-7	CASSYSGQAFVEQYF	TGTGCCAGCAGTTACTCGGGACAGGCTTTTGTAGAGCAGTACTTC